The 27 T cell receptor beta chains given below trace back to one sample, sequenced in a study of cytomegalovirus exposure and HLA in healthy donors. The PCR used 60 Vbeta and 13 Jbeta primers. Sequencing used immunoSEQ multiplex PCR; TCRdb keeps in-frame clones, though not all of them. Here the sample spans 90,000 to 120,000 clones, roughly a tenth being singletons. The specimen was PBMCs. The receptor set was obtained from a middle-aged man in good health and CMV-seropositive.

This clone has more than one count but fewer than ten. The chain couples TRBV11-2 to TRBJ2-2; maybe TRBD2 (5 bases). This CDR3 region has 16 residues. The germline CDR1 and CDR2 sequences are SGHAT and FQNNGV. V was cut by 5 bases and J by 8 bases, with 21 bases left in between. The CDR3 region is CASSPLATDRRGELFF. The CDR3 coding sequence is TGTGCCAGCAGCCCCCTAGCCACCGACCGTAGAGGGGAGCTGTTTTTT.

The rearrangement joins TRBV30 to TRBJ1-1, with D perhaps matching TRBD1 (6 bases). There are 11 residues in the CDR3. The germline V gene encodes CDR1 GTSNPN and CDR2 SVGIG (reference sequence). V lost 4 bases and J lost 5, with 8 bases in between. The CDR3 spells CAWNRETEAFF. The CDR3 coding sequence is TGTGCCTGGAACAGGGAGACTGAAGCTTTCTTT.

The table lists this clone with a few counts. The chain has TRBV9 and TRBJ1-5, with 10 bases identical to TRBD1. Germline values: CDR1 SGDLS, CDR2 YYNGEE. With 3 bases clipped from V and 4 bases from J, the junction kept 7 bases outside the gene matches. This CDR3 comprises 16 residues. The CDR3 is CASSAGQGGLNQPQHF. The CDR3 nucleotides read TGTGCCAGCAGCGCCGGACAGGGGGGGCTGAATCAGCCCCAGCATTTT.

The chain carries TRBV6-1 and TRBJ2-5; D perhaps matches TRBD1 (6 bases). The J call may be faulty, since TRBJ2-7 better matches the DNA end. This CDR3 is 14 amino acids long. The germline gives CDR1 MNHNS, CDR2 SASEGT. The CDR3 DNA reads TGTGCCAGCAGTGCCCGGACAGATACCTACGAGCAGTACTTC. It translates to CASSARTDTYEQYF.

Only a few counts were recorded for this clone. The V gene is TRBV27, the J gene TRBJ2-3, with 9 bases identical to TRBD1. Trimming took 6 bases from V and 0 from J; bases not matched to a gene: 4. The germline V gene encodes CDR1 MNHEY and CDR2 SMNVEV (reference sequence). The CDR3 extends over 15 amino acids. The CDR3 loop is CASRRQGVSTDTQYF. For the CDR3, the DNA is TGTGCCAGCAGGAGACAGGGGGTTAGCACAGATACGCAGTATTTT.

The chain links TRBV21-1 to TRBJ2-7; the table's D call TRBD1 went unverified against the DNA. TRBV21-1 is flagged as a pseudogene. The CDR3 contains 13 residues. CDR3 in DNA: TGTGCCAGCAGGGAACGACAGGGCTACGAGCAGTACTTC. The encoded protein is CASRERQGYEQYF.

Details on this clone: Since no conserved phenylalanine or tryptophan closes the CDR3, a read error is the likely cause. The chain has TRBV5-4 and TRBJ1-1; D is possibly TRBD1 (6 bases). This CDR3 is 14 amino acids long. Germline V gives CDR1 SGHNT, CDR2 YYREEE (reference sequence). The CDR3 loop reads CASSPDSLKTEAFL. The CDR3 DNA follows: TGTGCCAGCAGCCCGGACAGCTTGAAAACTGAAGCTTTCTTG.

The V and J genes are TRBV6-5 and TRBJ2-5, with 8 bases aligning to TRBD2. The V and J ends lost 3 bases and 4 bases, in that order; junction bases with no gene match: 4. The CDR3 sequence is 14 residues long. Germline V gene lookup returns CDR1 MNHEY and CDR2 SVGAGI. CDR3 DNA: TGTGCCAGCAGTTATAACGGGAGGGGAGAGACCCAGTACTTC. It is translated as CASSYNGRGETQYF.

V and J are TRBV5-1 and TRBJ1-4; 10 bases align to TRBD1. This CDR3 contains 15 residues. CDR1 is SGHRS, CDR2 YFSETQ, per germline. Trimming removed 4 bases from V and 5 bases from J; junction bases left unmatched: 5. The chain's CDR3 is CASSPGTGANEKLFF. CDR3 sequence (DNA): TGCGCCAGCAGCCCCGGGACAGGGGCAAATGAAAAACTGTTTTTT. The variable domain in full, completed from reference TRBV5-1 and TRBJ1-4, reads KAGVTQTPRYLIKTRGQQVTLSCSPISGHRSVSWYQQTPGQGLQFLFEYFSETQRNKGNFPGRFSGRQFSNSRSEMNVSTLELGDSALYLCASSPGTGANEKLFFGSGTQLSVL.

The CDR3 sequence: CASSRQVNNEKLFF. The CDR3 nucleotides read TGTGCCAGCAGTCGACAGGTTAATAATGAAAAACTGTTTTTT. This chain uses TRBV5-6 with TRBJ1-4, with D possibly TRBD1 on 6 matching bases. This CDR3 region has 14 residues. Trimming removed 5 bases at V and 4 bases at J, with 12 bases between. Germline V lookup: CDR1 SGHDT, CDR2 YYEEEE.

The chain recombines TRBV5-1 with TRBJ1-5; D not resolved. V lost 4 bases, J lost 5 bases, and 10 bases lay in between. CDR3 length equals 13 residues. Germline CDR1 and CDR2: SGHRS and YFSETQ. CDR3 amino acids: CASSRDRDQPQHF. CDR3 bases: TGCGCCAGCAGCCGGGATCGCGATCAGCCCCAGCATTTT.

This sequence joins TRBV2 and TRBJ1-5, with TRBD1 matching over 7 bases. With V trimmed by 5 bases and J by 1 base, 2 bases remained unmatched. This CDR3 region has 14 residues. Germline CDR1 reads SNHLY; CDR2 reads FYNNEI. The CDR3 DNA reads as TGTGCCAGCAGTCGGGACAGCAGCAATCAGCCCCAGCATTTT. This encodes CASSRDSSNQPQHF.

This clone was observed a handful of times. V and J are TRBV5-1 and TRBJ2-1, with 9 positions matching TRBD2. From germline, CDR1 is SGHRS and CDR2 YFSETQ. This CDR3 is 16 amino acids long. Trimming took 0 bases from V and 2 from J; bases not matched to a gene: 3. CDR3 bases: TGCGCCAGCAGCTTGGCAGCGGGAGGCACCTACAATGAGCAGTTCTTC. It is translated as CASSLAAGGTYNEQFF.

This clone was picked up a small number of times. The V and J genes are TRBV2 and TRBJ2-7; 7 nucleotides agree with TRBD2. J lost 3 bases, V lost 4 bases, and 3 bases had no gene match. Germline CDR1 reads SNHLY; CDR2 reads FYNNEI. The CDR3 sequence is 13 residues long. The CDR3 loop reads CASSASSGYEQYF. CDR3 in DNA: TGTGCCAGCAGTGCTTCTAGCGGCTACGAGCAGTACTTC. The whole variable domain, remainder taken from reference TRBV2 and TRBJ2-7, is EPEVTQTPSHQVTQMGQEVILRCVPISNHLYFYWYRQILGQKVEFLVSFYNNEISEKSEIFDDQFSVERPDGSNFTLKIRSTKLEDSAMYFCASSASSGYEQYFGPGTRLTVT.

The chain uses TRBV10-1 and TRBJ2-7; 7 nucleotides line up with TRBD2. Germline lookup yields CDR1 WNHNN and CDR2 SYGVQD (reference sequence). The CDR3 extends over 14 amino acids. The trim removed 4 bases at V and 2 bases at J, leaving 5 bases unmatched. The chain's CDR3 is CASSAQRGPYEQYF. The CDR3 DNA reads TGCGCCAGCAGTGCCCAGCGGGGTCCCTACGAGCAGTACTTC.

This clone was observed a handful of times. This chain connects TRBV18 to TRBJ2-2; D remains ambiguous. Germline V gene lookup returns CDR1 KGHSH and CDR2 LQKENI. The V gene lost 3 bases and the J gene lost 1 base, with 12 bases spanning the gap. The CDR3 sequence is 16 residues long. CDR3 nucleotides: TGTGCCAGCTCACCTTCCCAGATTGTGAACACCGGGGAGCTGTTTTTT. Encoded protein: CASSPSQIVNTGELFF.

This clone was counted a few times. CDR3 coding DNA: TGTGCCAGCAGCTTCTTCCTAGCGCCCTCCTACAATGAGCAGTTCTTC. Protein sequence: CASSFFLAPSYNEQFF. The genes are TRBV7-9 and TRBJ2-1; TRBD2 is a possible D gene (6 bases). CDR3 length equals 16 residues. V was cut by 3 bases and J by 0 bases, with 12 bases left in between. Germline lookup yields CDR1 SEHNR and CDR2 FQNEAQ (reference sequence).

The sample holds a few counts of this clone. The V and J genes are TRBV29-1 and TRBJ2-5; D is undetermined. The end of the DNA is better explained by TRBJ2-7, so the J call may be wrong. The CDR3 is 12 amino acids. Germline CDR1 and CDR2: SQVTM and ANQGSEA. CDR3 coding DNA: TGCAGCGTTGAAGAGAGTTACTACGAGCAGTACTTC. Translation gives CSVEESYYEQYF.

V is TRBV9 and J is TRBJ2-1, with TRBD2 matching 7 bases. CDR3 length: 15 residues. J gave up 0 bases and V 3 bases, and 3 bases lay outside the gene matches. Germline-derived CDR1 and CDR2 are SGDLS and YYNGEE. The CDR3 sequence: CASSGRTSSYNEQFF. CDR3 nucleotides: TGTGCCAGCAGCGGGAGGACTAGCTCCTACAATGAGCAGTTCTTC.

V usage is TRBV2 and J usage is TRBJ1-5; TRBD1 is a possible D gene (6 bases). Trimming took 5 bases from V and 3 from J, leaving 14 bases between them. CDR3 length: 15 amino acids. The germline V gene has CDR1 SNHLY and CDR2 FYNNEI. CDR3 sequence reads: CASSRDRSANQPQHF. The CDR3 DNA reads TGTGCCAGCAGTAGAGACAGGTCCGCCAATCAGCCCCAGCATTTT.

The chain is built from TRBV5-1 and TRBJ1-1, with D hard to call. Germline assignment: CDR1 SGHRS and CDR2 YFSETQ. Trimming cost V 0 bases and J 5 bases, with 8 bases left between them. The CDR3 is made up of 13 amino acids. Here the CDR3 reads CASSLGGETEAFF. In DNA form, the CDR3 reads TGCGCCAGCAGCTTGGGCGGGGAAACTGAAGCTTTCTTT.

This chain joins TRBV9 and TRBJ2-1, with TRBD2 as a possible D gene (6 bases). The CDR3 sequence is 14 residues long. V was clipped by 6 bases and J by 9 bases, with 19 bases between them. Germline values: CDR1 SGDLS, CDR2 YYNGEE. The CDR3 loop is CASNLPGGASEQFF. The CDR3 nucleotides are TGTGCCAGCAACCTCCCCGGGGGAGCGAGTGAGCAGTTCTTC.

The chain couples TRBV5-8 to TRBJ2-5; 8 bases match TRBD1. CDR1 SGHTS and CDR2 YDEGEE come from the germline V gene. The J segment lost 4 bases and the V segment lost 5 bases, leaving 4 bases of the junction unmatched. The CDR3 runs to 13 residues. CDR3 amino acids: CASRAGTGETQYF. The DNA of the CDR3 is TGTGCCAGCAGGGCCGGGACAGGAGAGACCCAGTACTTC.

The rearrangement joins TRBV7-6 to TRBJ1-1; the D gene is possibly TRBD1 (6 bases). The CDR3 runs to 14 residues. Germline values: CDR1 SGHVS, CDR2 FNYEAQ. The germline V and J ends were trimmed by 1 base and 4 bases, with 10 bases remaining between them. The CDR3 reads CASSLGGLVTEAFF. The CDR3 coding sequence is TGTGCCAGCAGCTTAGGGGGGCTTGTCACTGAAGCTTTCTTT.

The DNA for the CDR3 is TGTGCCAGCAGCTCCGCCAGAGGAACTGAAGCTTTCTTT. Protein: CASSSARGTEAFF. The chain employs TRBV5-4 and TRBJ1-1; D remains unclear. Germline V CDR1 and CDR2: SGHNT, YYREEE (reference sequence). CDR3 length equals 13 residues. V lost 3 bases, J lost 5 bases, and 11 bases lay in between.

The chain is built from TRBV10-3 and TRBJ2-3; 12 bases match TRBD2. The germline gives CDR1 ENHRY, CDR2 SYGVKD. V was clipped by 10 bases and J by 4 bases; unmatched bases: 9. The CDR3 is 15 amino acids. Here the CDR3 reads CASETTSGRADTQYF. The CDR3, as DNA: TGTGCCAGCGAAACGACTAGCGGGAGAGCAGATACGCAGTATTTT.

This clone has just a few counts. This CDR3 is CASSEAWENQPQHF. DNA of the CDR3: TGTGCCAGCAGTGAAGCGTGGGAGAATCAGCCCCAGCATTTT. This chain uses TRBV6-1 with TRBJ1-5; D is unclear. CDR3 length: 14 residues. Trimming took off 0 bases at V and 4 bases at J, with 7 bases between the two ends. Germline loops: CDR1 MNHNS, CDR2 SASEGT.